These 6 T cell receptor beta chains share one sample of origin, sequenced in a study of T cells after yellow fever vaccination (dated by TCRdb to the late 2010s). The library came from 5' RACE. TCRdb shows the sequencer as Illumina HiSeq 2500. The public reads were quality trimmed at Q25 with fastp and then assembled into clones with MiXCR by TCRdb, keeping productive beta chains. Duplicate CDR3 protein sequences are folded into a single record with the most common DNA and genes. This sample lists about 630,000 distinct CDR3 sequences; over 9% were detected once. More than 12% of the sample rests with the top ten. Taken with the paper, the label for treatment or condition translates to: live attenuated yellow fever vaccine strain. Source: PBMCs, taken on the day of the yellow fever booster vaccination. These receptors all stem from a man aged 25 to 40 who received the YFV17D yellow fever vaccine.

The chain joins TRBV20-1 to TRBJ2-1; tentative D call: TRBD2 (5 bases). The CDR3 runs to 16 residues. Germline V CDR1 and CDR2: DFQATT, SNEGSKA (reference sequence). Deletions cut 6 bases from V and 7 bases from J, with 25 bases between. The CDR3, as DNA: TGCAGTGCCACCCTCCCCCTCGGGATAGGCCAGAATGAGCAGTTCTTC. Its protein is CSATLPLGIGQNEQFF.

This clonotype was found a few times. CDR3: CANGVMGPYGYTF. CDR3 sequence (DNA): TGTGCCAACGGCGTTATGGGACCCTATGGCTACACCTTC. The chain joins TRBV7-9 to TRBJ1-2; a possible D gene is TRBD1 (5 bases). This CDR3 has 13 residues. Germline CDR1 is SEHNR and CDR2 is FQNEAQ (reference sequence). The V end was cut by 10 bases, the J end by 4 bases, with 16 bases between.

The rearrangement uses TRBV18 and TRBJ2-1; D not resolved. V was shortened by 0 bases and J by 10 bases, with 10 bases between the two germline ends. Germline values: CDR1 KGHSH, CDR2 LQKENI. The CDR3 spans 13 residues. The CDR3 DNA sequence: TGTGCCAGCTCACCACCTTGGAAAGGCGAGCAGTTCTTC. Protein product: CASSPPWKGEQFF.

The V call is TRBV7-6, the J call TRBJ2-1, with D uncertain. Trimming cost V 0 bases and J 10 bases, with 13 bases left between them. The CDR3 spans 14 residues. The germline CDR1 and CDR2 sequences are SGHVS and FNYEAQ. In nucleotides, the CDR3 is TGTGCCAGCAGCTTAGCGTCCCGAAAAGGCGAGCAGTTCTTC. Its protein is CASSLASRKGEQFF. Based on the CDR3 plus reference TRBV7-6 and TRBJ2-1, the full variable domain is GAGVSQSPRYKVTKRGQDVALRCDPISGHVSLYWYRQALGQGPEFLTYFNYEAQQDKSGLPNDRFSAERPEGSISTLTIQRTEQRDSAMYRCASSLASRKGEQFFGPGTRLTVL.

The chain employs TRBV7-2 and TRBJ1-5, with D uncertain. V was pared by 5 bases and J by 7 bases, with 15 bases between. CDR1 and CDR2 from the germline V gene are SGHTA and FQGNSA. The CDR3 has 14 residues. The CDR3 coding sequence is TGTGCCAGCAGCAACAAAGGTGGTTGGCAGCCCCAGCATTTT. This gives the protein CASSNKGGWQPQHF.

V and J are TRBV6-1 and TRBJ2-1, with D possibly TRBD1 on 5 matching bases. Germline CDR1 and CDR2: MNHNS and SASEGT. The CDR3 covers 15 residues. Trimming removed 6 bases from V and 5 bases from J, with 17 bases in between. CDR3 sequence: CASSPYWGDNNEQFF. CDR3 coding DNA: TGTGCCAGCAGCCCGTATTGGGGCGACAACAATGAGCAGTTCTTC.